This T cell receptor (beta chain) was documented in a study of blood T cells in healthy people across ages. General study points: From one million sequenced T cells, diversity estimates were lower bounds.

Peripheral blood was drawn, about 9.7 milliliters per donor. The germline V gene has CDR1 MNHNS and CDR2 SASEGT. The CDR3 sequence is 17 residues long. The V and J ends lost 6 bases and 1 base respectively, with 18 bases between them. As concerns this clonotype: What it binds is unknown.

Sample-barcoded 5' priming and a J-beta primer mix drove a second PCR of roughly 6 to 12 cycles. TCRdb called the 5' RACE reads again in MiXCR, with one record for every CDR3 protein. The top ten hold roughly 3.7% of the sample, which has hundreds of thousands of distinct CDR3 sequences, around 21% seen once. V and J are TRBV6-1 and TRBJ2-2, with TRBD1 as a possible D gene (5 bases). Sequenced: blood. The TCR originated in a man aged 65 to 79 in good health. The CDR3 nucleotides are TGTGCCAGCAGCCTCAGTCCGCCAGGGTGGAACACCGGGGAGCTGTTTTTT. Amino acids: CASSLSPPGWNTGELFF.